The 28 T cell receptor beta chains presented below share a single source sample, sequenced in a study of CXCR3-negative and CXCR3-positive naive CD8 T cells. These receptors' targets are unknown. Each TRB cDNA library was prepared by 5' RACE (with UMI labels). TCRdb re-called the 5' RACE reads; every CDR3 protein appears as one record, without DNA. Its table records some 7,000 distinct CDR3 sequences. Broader study findings: CXCR3-positive naive cells had more hydrophobic TRB CDR3s than CXCR3-negative naive cells.

Sequencing was performed on naive CXCR3+ CD8+ T cells from blood. Subset noted: CD45RO-CCR7+CD27+CD95- naive CD8+ T cells expressing CXCR3 (TNR3+). The receptors were sampled from a human donor in good health. Some clones in this sample may be carry-over from other donors' samples.

This chain links TRBV6-4 with TRBJ2-4; TCRdb lists TRBD1, though no DNA is available to test this call. Per germline, CDR1 MRHNA and CDR2 SNTAGT. CDR3 size: 18 residues. The CDR3 reads CASSDSGGPLLAKNIQYF.

By frequency, this clonotype is medium-sized. This chain links TRBV29-1 with TRBJ2-7; the D call of TRBD2 rests on TCRdb alone, since no DNA is present to check it. This CDR3 contains 18 residues. Per the germline V gene, CDR1 is SQVTM and CDR2 is ANQGSEA. Here the CDR3 reads CSVETWDRASSGSYEQYF.

J is TRBJ2-1 and V is TRBV5-1; the TCRdb D gene call, TRBD1, has no DNA to confirm it. CDR3 length equals 14 residues. CDR1 and CDR2 (germline): SGHRS, YFSETQ. CDR3 sequence: CASSLEQGVREQFF.

This clonotype is medium-sized by frequency. The chain employs TRBV7-9 and TRBJ2-7; TCRdb gives TRBD1 as the D gene, but with no DNA this cannot be confirmed. Germline loops: CDR1 SEHNR, CDR2 FQNEAQ (reference sequence). The CDR3 consists of 14 residues. The CDR3 reads CASSVTGGRDEQYF.

V is TRBV29-1 and J is TRBJ2-7; no DNA is available, so the TRBD2 call from TCRdb remains unchecked. The CDR3 covers 13 residues. Germline CDR1 and CDR2: SQVTM and ANQGSEA. CDR3 sequence reads: CSVRAGGSYEQYF.

This chain uses TRBV29-1 with TRBJ2-2. This CDR3 is built from 11 residues. CDR1 and CDR2 (germline): SQVTM, ANQGSEA. The CDR3 sequence is CSADGAGELFF.

The rearrangement links TRBV7-8 to TRBJ2-1; checking the TCRdb D call of TRBD1 is not possible without DNA. The CDR3 is 13 residues long. CDR1 is SGHVS, CDR2 FQNEAQ, per germline. The CDR3 loop reads CASSLGDRNEQFF.

CDR3 sequence: CATGQSTYEQYF. The chain uses TRBV21-1 and TRBJ2-7; TCRdb's assignment of TRBD1 cannot be checked, as there is no DNA. TRBV21-1 is flagged as a pseudogene. The CDR3 consists of 12 residues.

By frequency, this clonotype registers medium-sized. The chain links TRBV20-1 to TRBJ1-5; TCRdb calls TRBD1, which cannot be checked without DNA. Germline CDR1 DFQATT, CDR2 SNEGSKA (reference sequence). The CDR3 extends over 15 amino acids. The CDR3 here is CSAQGRGFGNQPQHF.

This clonotype ranks as medium-sized in terms of frequency. V is TRBV5-1 and J is TRBJ1-1; TCRdb's D call, TRBD1, is unchecked because there is no DNA. The germline gives CDR1 SGHRS, CDR2 YFSETQ. The CDR3 contains 14 residues. The CDR3 is CASSRRGDNTEAFF.

This clonotype is deemed medium-sized (0.01 to 0.1%) by its frequency. V is TRBV29-1 and J is TRBJ2-5; the TCRdb D gene call, TRBD2, has no DNA to confirm it. The germline gives CDR1 SQVTM, CDR2 ANQGSEA. There are 14 residues in the CDR3. CDR3: CSADAGEGQETQYF. Complete variable domain (other parts from reference TRBV29-1 and TRBJ2-5): SAVISQKPSRDICQRGTSLTIQCQVDSQVTMMFWYRQQPGQSLTLIATANQGSEATYESGFVIDKFPISRPNLTFSTLTVSNMSPEDSSIYLCSADAGEGQETQYFGPGTRLLVL.

This clonotype is identified as medium-sized from frequency. The CDR3 spells CASSLAADTQYF. This chain joins TRBV5-5 and TRBJ2-3. The CDR3 has 12 amino acids. Germline values: CDR1 SGHKS, CDR2 YYEKEE (reference sequence).

This clonotype is labeled medium-sized (0.01 to 0.1%) based on frequency. The chain combines TRBV14 with TRBJ2-5. CDR3 length equals 12 residues. In germline, CDR1 is SGHDN, CDR2 FVKESK. The CDR3 sequence: CASSQGTETQYF.

The rearrangement uses TRBV11-2 and TRBJ2-1. Germline CDR1 reads SGHAT; CDR2 reads FQNNGV. The CDR3 sequence is 15 residues long. CDR3: CASSLDGWRSNEQFF.

Judged by frequency, this clonotype is medium-sized (0.01 to 0.1%). V usage is TRBV5-1 and J usage is TRBJ1-1; TCRdb names TRBD1, which stays unverified in the absence of DNA. The CDR3 has 15 residues. The germline V gene has CDR1 SGHRS and CDR2 YFSETQ. Here the CDR3 reads CASRRTGGYVDEAFF. Complete variable domain (other parts from reference TRBV5-1 and TRBJ1-1): KAGVTQTPRYLIKTRGQQVTLSCSPISGHRSVSWYQQTPGQGLQFLFEYFSETQRNKGNFPGRFSGRQFSNSRSEMNVSTLELGDSALYLCASRRTGGYVDEAFFGQGTRLTVV.

The chain couples TRBV21-1 to TRBJ2-7; absent DNA, TCRdb's TRBD1 call cannot be checked. TRBV21-1 is marked as a pseudogene. This CDR3 is built from 18 residues. This chain's CDR3 is CASSPRRDRGIFSDEQYF.

This clonotype is identified as medium-sized from frequency. This rearrangement joins TRBV29-1 to TRBJ2-5; TCRdb's D call of TRBD1 is untestable without DNA. This CDR3 is 14 amino acids long. Germline CDR1 and CDR2: SQVTM and ANQGSEA. The chain's CDR3 is CSVFPGQIQETQYF. The complete variable domain, with remaining parts taken from reference TRBV29-1 and TRBJ2-5, reads SAVISQKPSRDICQRGTSLTIQCQVDSQVTMMFWYRQQPGQSLTLIATANQGSEATYESGFVIDKFPISRPNLTFSTLTVSNMSPEDSSIYLCSVFPGQIQETQYFGPGTRLLVL.

The chain links TRBV7-9 to TRBJ1-2; the D gene TCRdb calls, TRBD1, cannot be checked with no DNA. This CDR3 has 15 amino acids. Germline CDR1 is SEHNR and CDR2 is FQNEAQ (reference sequence). The CDR3 spells CASSSGRQGNYGYTF.

V is TRBV2 and J is TRBJ1-5; TCRdb's D gene call, TRBD1, goes unchecked for lack of DNA. The CDR3 is 16 residues long. CDR1 SNHLY and CDR2 FYNNEI come from the germline V gene. The CDR3 region is CASSSPLIDSQNQPHF.

Considering frequency, this clonotype is medium-sized. The J gene is TRBJ2-7, the V gene TRBV28; lacking DNA, the TRBD2 call made by TCRdb goes unchecked. The germline V gene encodes CDR1 MDHEN and CDR2 SYDVKM. The CDR3 contains 17 residues. The CDR3 loop is CASSLRLVGLTSYEQYF.

The chain joins TRBV29-1 to TRBJ2-7; checking the TCRdb D call of TRBD1 is not possible without DNA. The CDR3 contains 13 residues. Germline values: CDR1 SQVTM, CDR2 ANQGSEA. The chain's CDR3 is CSVCQGHSYEQYF.

This clonotype counts as medium-sized by frequency. V and J are TRBV7-9 and TRBJ2-5; the TRBD1 assignment by TCRdb is unverifiable without DNA. The CDR3 is 13 residues long. Germline values: CDR1 SEHNR, CDR2 FQNEAQ (reference sequence). CDR3 in amino acids: CASSAGTEETQYF.

The V gene is TRBV5-6, the J gene TRBJ1-1. Germline V gene data show CDR1 as SGHDT and CDR2 as YYEEEE. CDR3 length: 12 amino acids. CDR3 sequence: CASRMEGTEAFF.

This clonotype is medium-sized by frequency. The gene calls are TRBV29-1 and TRBJ1-2; the TCRdb call, TRBD1, lacks DNA for checking. This CDR3 is 11 amino acids long. Germline-derived CDR1 and CDR2 are SQVTM and ANQGSEA. The CDR3 region is CSVDREYGYTF.

By frequency, this clonotype registers medium-sized. This CDR3 is CASSAIAGATDTQYF. V and J are TRBV12-3 or TRBV12-4 and TRBJ2-3; TCRdb's D call, TRBD2, is unchecked because there is no DNA. This CDR3 comprises 15 residues.

Frequency places this clonotype as medium-sized. The chain combines TRBV6-1 with TRBJ2-7; TCRdb's D gene call, TRBD1, goes unchecked for lack of DNA. Germline V gene lookup returns CDR1 MNHNS and CDR2 SASEGT. The CDR3 is made up of 19 amino acids. The CDR3 spells CASSEALRADSAHSYEQYF.

By frequency, this clonotype is medium-sized. The rearrangement links TRBV3-1 to TRBJ2-3; TCRdb picks TRBD1, but there is no DNA to check that call. CDR1 and CDR2 (germline): LGHDT, YNNKEL (reference sequence). The CDR3 length is 16 residues. The chain's CDR3 is CASSQEWRGHTDTQYF.

The chain joins TRBV29-1 to TRBJ2-7; TCRdb reports TRBD2, a call that lacks DNA to check it against. The CDR3 has 15 residues. Germline lookup yields CDR1 SQVTM and CDR2 ANQGSEA. CDR3 in amino acids: CSVEGTYQSSYEQYF.